These 27 T cell receptor beta chains were all obtained from the same sample, sequenced in a study of blood T cells in healthy people across ages (dated by TCRdb to between 2014 and 2017). The library was produced with 5' RACE. The instrument given in TCRdb is Illumina HiSeq 2500. A second PCR of roughly 7 to 11 cycles was performed with a sample-barcoded 5' primer and a J-beta primer mix. The public reads were reanalyzed by TCRdb: fastp trimming at Q25, MiXCR alignment, in-frame beta chains only. Every distinct CDR3 protein forms one entry, paired with its most common genes and DNA. The sample includes around 850,000 distinct CDR3 sequences, with about 36% observed a single time. The top ten clones comprise over 10% of the sample. Sequencing was done on a sample of blood. These receptors were taken from a man aged 18 to 35 in good health.

The chain carries TRBV18 and TRBJ2-1; D call uncertain. The DNA end is a closer match to TRBJ2-7, so the J assignment may be wrong. There are 15 residues in the CDR3. Germline V gene sequence: CDR1 KGHSH, CDR2 LQKENI. The CDR3 is CASSSSTDSYNEQYF. Here the CDR3 DNA reads TGTGCCAGCTCATCATCCACAGACTCCTACAATGAGCAGTACTTC.

This clonotype was counted many times. V usage is TRBV20-1 and J usage is TRBJ1-2; maybe TRBD1 (5 bases). The V and J ends lost 6 bases and 2 bases respectively, with 10 bases between them. The CDR3 consists of 12 residues. Germline values: CDR1 DFQATT, CDR2 SNEGSKA (reference sequence). The CDR3 DNA reads TGCAGTGCCGAGGGACGGAACTATGGCTACACCTTC. It translates to CSAEGRNYGYTF.

The chain recombines TRBV28 with TRBJ1-5; 8 bases are a match to TRBD1. The CDR3 runs to 15 residues. Germline V gives CDR1 MDHEN, CDR2 SYDVKM. V was clipped by 5 bases and J by 5 bases; unmatched bases: 8. The CDR3 nucleotides read TGTGCCAGCAGTCCCGGACAGGGTCACCATCAGCCCCAGCATTTT. This codes for CASSPGQGHHQPQHF. Complete variable domain (other parts from reference TRBV28 and TRBJ1-5): DVKVTQSSRYLVKRTGEKVFLECVQDMDHENMFWYRQDPGLGLRLIYFSYDVKMKEKGDIPEGYSVSREKKERFSLILESASTNQTSMYLCASSPGQGHHQPQHFGDGTRLSIL.

This clonotype was picked up a small number of times. The chain joins TRBV7-8 to TRBJ2-3; weak D call: TRBD1 (5 bases). The CDR3 contains 15 residues. The germline V gene encodes CDR1 SGHVS and CDR2 FQNEAQ. V gave up 1 base and J gave up 5 bases, with 13 bases separating them. CDR3 sequence (DNA): TGTGCCAGCAGCTTAGGTCGTTCAGGGCGAGATACGCAGTATTTT. It specifies CASSLGRSGRDTQYF.

The chain combines TRBV2 with TRBJ2-2; no reliable D call. V was cut by 0 bases and J by 3 bases, with 5 bases left in between. The CDR3 length is 14 residues. From germline, CDR1 is SNHLY and CDR2 FYNNEI. This CDR3 is CASSEASHTGELFF. The CDR3 nucleotides are TGTGCCAGCAGTGAAGCATCCCACACCGGGGAGCTGTTTTTT.

This clonotype was counted only a few times. This rearrangement joins TRBV7-2 to TRBJ2-7, with a tentative D call TRBD1 (6 bases). The CDR3 is made up of 14 amino acids. The V end lost 3 bases, the J end lost 6 bases, and 15 bases lay between the germline ends. Germline V gives CDR1 SGHTA, CDR2 FQGNSA. CDR3 DNA: TGTGCCAGCAGCTTCGAAAACGGACAGACCGAGCAGTACTTC. Translated, it gives CASSFENGQTEQYF.

The chain uses TRBV12-3 or TRBV12-4 and TRBJ2-1; TRBD2 agrees at 11 bases. The last part of the DNA fits TRBJ2-7 better; the J call may be wrong. The CDR3 covers 15 residues. CDR3 sequence: CASSILAGAKNEQYF. CDR3 nucleotides: TGTGCCAGCAGCATACTAGCGGGGGCCAAAAATGAGCAGTACTTC.

This clonotype was observed at least ten times. This sequence joins TRBV5-1 and TRBJ2-5, with a possible D match to TRBD2 (5 bases). Germline V CDR1 and CDR2: SGHRS, YFSETQ. There are 15 residues in the CDR3. V was shortened by 4 bases and J by 1 base, with 14 bases between the two germline ends. The CDR3 nucleotides read TGCGCCAGCAGCCACTCGGGGTCCCGCCAAGAGACCCAGTACTTC. Translating it yields CASSHSGSRQETQYF. The complete variable domain, with remaining parts taken from reference TRBV5-1 and TRBJ2-5, reads KAGVTQTPRYLIKTRGQQVTLSCSPISGHRSVSWYQQTPGQGLQFLFEYFSETQRNKGNFPGRFSGRQFSNSRSEMNVSTLELGDSALYLCASSHSGSRQETQYFGPGTRLLVL.

Ten or more counts support this clonotype. This chain links TRBV12-3 or TRBV12-4 with TRBJ1-1; a possible D gene is TRBD1 (5 bases). Trimming cost V 8 bases and J 5 bases, with 21 bases left between them. This CDR3 is built from 15 residues. As DNA, the CDR3 is TGTGCCAGCGTACCGACACAAGTTGGGGGAACTGAAGCTTTCTTT. This codes for CASVPTQVGGTEAFF.

Many counts were recorded for this clonotype. The V and J genes are TRBV20-1 and TRBJ2-7; D remains ambiguous. This CDR3 is built from 13 residues. Trimming left V 3 bases short and J 5 bases short, with 14 bases between. Germline-derived CDR1 and CDR2 are DFQATT and SNEGSKA (reference sequence). CDR3: CSARGGRPHEQYF. CDR3 DNA sequence: TGCAGTGCTAGGGGTGGCAGACCCCACGAGCAGTACTTC.

V is TRBV5-1 and J is TRBJ1-2; D ambiguous. The CDR3 is 11 residues long. The V gene lost 1 base and the J gene lost 8 bases, with 6 bases spanning the gap. Germline V gene lookup returns CDR1 SGHRS and CDR2 YFSETQ. CDR3 residues: CASSLKRGYTF. In nucleotides, the CDR3 is TGCGCCAGCAGCTTGAAAAGGGGCTACACCTTC.

The V call is TRBV20-1, the J call TRBJ1-5, with D perhaps TRBD1 (5 bases). V was pared by 0 bases and J by 2 bases, with 11 bases between. The CDR3 totals 15 residues. The germline gives CDR1 DFQATT, CDR2 SNEGSKA (reference sequence). CDR3 sequence: CSARDGQGRNQPQHF. In DNA form, the CDR3 reads TGCAGTGCTAGAGATGGGCAGGGTCGCAATCAGCCCCAGCATTTT.

The V call is TRBV5-4, the J call TRBJ2-5; TRBD2 agrees at 7 bases. The CDR3 totals 15 residues. V shed 3 bases, J shed 2 bases, and the junction held 7 bases outside the gene matches. The germline V gene encodes CDR1 SGHNT and CDR2 YYREEE (reference sequence). The CDR3 sequence: CASSWGTNGQETQYF. CDR3 bases: TGTGCCAGCAGCTGGGGGACTAACGGGCAAGAGACCCAGTACTTC.

The chain links TRBV5-1 to TRBJ1-1; a weak D match, TRBD1 (6 bases). This CDR3 is built from 14 residues. Germline CDR1 SGHRS, CDR2 YFSETQ. The ends were cut back, 6 bases at V and 1 base at J, with 13 bases in the middle. The CDR3 loop reads CASTSAGANTEAFF. CDR3 sequence (DNA): TGCGCCAGCACCTCGGCAGGGGCGAACACTGAAGCTTTCTTT.

This clonotype turned up a few times. The chain joins TRBV7-9 to TRBJ2-5; D gene unclear. Trimming took off 5 bases at V and 5 bases at J, with 15 bases between the two ends. This CDR3 is 14 amino acids long. CDR1 SEHNR and CDR2 FQNEAQ come from the germline V gene (reference sequence). CDR3 residues: CASSPGPPAETQYF. The CDR3 DNA reads as TGTGCCAGCAGCCCCGGCCCTCCTGCGGAGACCCAGTACTTC.

This clonotype was seen a handful of times. V and J are TRBV12-3 or TRBV12-4 and TRBJ1-5; 7 bases are shared with TRBD1. The CDR3 is made up of 14 amino acids. Trimming at V came to 7 bases and at J to 7 bases, leaving 10 bases not matched to a gene. Here the CDR3 reads CASTSDRDYQPQHF. The CDR3 nucleotides are TGTGCCAGCACCTCTGACAGGGATTACCAGCCCCAGCATTTT.

The V and J genes are TRBV20-1 and TRBJ1-3; D uncertain. V was clipped by 1 base and J by 4 bases, with 11 bases between them. The germline V gene has CDR1 DFQATT and CDR2 SNEGSKA (reference sequence). This CDR3 spans 14 amino acids. The CDR3 nucleotides read TGCAGTGCTAGAGTAGGAGGGAGAGGAAACACCATATATTTT. It yields the protein CSARVGGRGNTIYF.

The chain uses TRBV20-1 and TRBJ1-1, with a weak D call TRBD1 (6 bases). The CDR3 sequence is 13 residues long. Trimming stripped 0 bases from V and 6 bases from J, with 11 bases between. Germline CDR1 is DFQATT and CDR2 is SNEGSKA (reference sequence). This CDR3 is CSAREGAGSEAFF. The CDR3 region has the DNA TGCAGTGCTAGAGAGGGGGCAGGGTCTGAAGCTTTCTTT.

The chain recombines TRBV9 with TRBJ1-1, with a tentative D call TRBD1 (6 bases). The CDR3 has 12 amino acids. Germline V CDR1 and CDR2: SGDLS, YYNGEE. The germline V and J ends were trimmed by 4 bases and 8 bases, with 12 bases remaining between them. The CDR3 sequence is CASSIPDREAFF. In nucleotides, the CDR3 is TGTGCCAGCAGCATCCCAGACAGGGAAGCTTTCTTT.

This clonotype was picked up a small number of times. V gene TRBV4-1 combines with J gene TRBJ2-7; TRBD2 agrees at 9 bases. The CDR3 sequence is 17 residues long. The germline V gene encodes CDR1 MGHRA and CDR2 YSYEKL. After removal of 0 bases from V and 7 bases from J, the junction contained 13 bases not matched to a gene. DNA for the CDR3: TGCGCCAGCAGCCAAGAAATTGGGGGACTAGCCTTAAATGAGCAGTACTTC. Translated: CASSQEIGGLALNEQYF.

This clonotype was counted at least ten times. The chain is built from TRBV7-8 and TRBJ2-6; no firm D call. The CDR3 runs to 15 residues. Germline CDR1 is SGHVS and CDR2 is FQNEAQ. Trimming took off 6 bases at V and 4 bases at J, with 13 bases between the two ends. The CDR3 nucleotides read TGTGCCAGCAGTTCTAGGCTCTCCGGGGCCAACGTCCTGACTTTC. It specifies CASSSRLSGANVLTF.

There are a few counts of this clonotype. The rearrangement links TRBV28 to TRBJ2-3, with 11 bases identical to TRBD2. Germline V gene lookup returns CDR1 MDHEN and CDR2 SYDVKM. V dropped 5 bases and J dropped 2; count of bases not matched to a gene: 21. The CDR3 covers 21 residues. CDR3 protein: CASSPPLEGLAGGVTTDTQYF. The CDR3 DNA reads as TGTGCCAGCAGTCCCCCCCTCGAGGGGCTAGCGGGGGGCGTGACCACAGATACGCAGTATTTT.

This clonotype was picked up many times. This chain joins TRBV12-5 and TRBJ2-1, with a weak D call TRBD2 (5 bases). The V gene lost 1 base and the J gene lost 11 bases, with 15 bases spanning the gap. This CDR3 region has 14 residues. Germline-derived CDR1 and CDR2 are LGHNT and FRNRAP. This CDR3 is CASGLDRTEGKQFF. The DNA for the CDR3 is TGTGCTAGTGGTTTGGACCGGACTGAAGGAAAGCAGTTCTTC. The complete variable domain, with remaining parts taken from reference TRBV12-5 and TRBJ2-1, reads DARVTQTPRHKVTEMGQEVTMRCQPILGHNTVFWYRQTMMQGLELLAYFRNRAPLDDSGMPKDRFSAEMPDATLATLKIQPSEPRDSAVYFCASGLDRTEGKQFFGPGTRLTVL.

The chain joins TRBV29-1 to TRBJ2-2, with D hard to call. Per the germline V gene, CDR1 is SQVTM and CDR2 is ANQGSEA. Trimming removed 4 bases at V and 4 bases at J, with 7 bases between. This CDR3 is built from 12 residues. The CDR3 region has the DNA TGCAGCGTTGGGGCCTCCACCGGGGAGCTGTTTTTT. This translates into CSVGASTGELFF.

The chain combines TRBV28 with TRBJ1-6, with D unresolved. The V gene lost 3 bases and the J gene lost 10 bases, with 13 bases spanning the gap. CDR3 length: 14 amino acids. Germline CDR1 is MDHEN and CDR2 is SYDVKM. The CDR3 DNA follows: TGTGCCAGCAGTTTCCCGGGAGGGAGCTCACCCCTCCACTTT. Amino acid sequence: CASSFPGGSSPLHF.

This clonotype was detected only once. The chain employs TRBV4-1 and TRBJ2-7; the D is unclear. The V gene's germline CDR1 is MGHRA and CDR2 YSYEKL. The V end lost 0 bases, the J end lost 3 bases, and 9 bases lay between the germline ends. This CDR3 has 14 amino acids. CDR3 amino acids: CASSQDRSVYEQYF. The DNA for the CDR3 is TGCGCCAGCAGCCAAGATAGATCAGTCTACGAGCAGTACTTC.

This clonotype was counted between two and nine times. The chain is built from TRBV21-1 and TRBJ2-2. TRBV21-1 is a listed pseudogene. The CDR3 totals 15 residues. CDR3 nucleotide sequence: TGTGCCAGCAGCAAGCGCAGGAGACCCACCGGGGAGCTGTTTTTT. Encoded protein: CASSKRRRPTGELFF.